This T cell receptor beta chain is from a study of blood T cells in healthy people across ages. Trimming removed 0 bases from V and 0 bases from J, with 15 bases in between. CDR3 size: 18 residues. Germline V gene sequence: CDR1 MNHEY, CDR2 SVGEGT. PCR was performed a second time for 7 to 11 cycles using a sample-barcoded 5' primer and a J-beta primer mix. TCRdb itself ran the 5' RACE reads through MiXCR, one entry per CDR3 protein. The data contain fewer than 900,000 distinct CDR3 sequences, about 42% of them singletons. For this clonotype: Its cognate antigen is unknown.

Broader study findings: Naive and antigen-experienced cells could not be conclusively compared, given unsorted PBMCs.

The specimen sequenced was blood. The receptor was derived from an older woman in good health. The V gene is TRBV6-2 or TRBV6-3, the J gene TRBJ2-1; D remains unclear. The CDR3 nucleotides are TGTGCCAGCAGTTACTCGAAAGCGACCGGATTCTCCTACAATGAGCAGTTCTTC. Its translation is CASSYSKATGFSYNEQFF.